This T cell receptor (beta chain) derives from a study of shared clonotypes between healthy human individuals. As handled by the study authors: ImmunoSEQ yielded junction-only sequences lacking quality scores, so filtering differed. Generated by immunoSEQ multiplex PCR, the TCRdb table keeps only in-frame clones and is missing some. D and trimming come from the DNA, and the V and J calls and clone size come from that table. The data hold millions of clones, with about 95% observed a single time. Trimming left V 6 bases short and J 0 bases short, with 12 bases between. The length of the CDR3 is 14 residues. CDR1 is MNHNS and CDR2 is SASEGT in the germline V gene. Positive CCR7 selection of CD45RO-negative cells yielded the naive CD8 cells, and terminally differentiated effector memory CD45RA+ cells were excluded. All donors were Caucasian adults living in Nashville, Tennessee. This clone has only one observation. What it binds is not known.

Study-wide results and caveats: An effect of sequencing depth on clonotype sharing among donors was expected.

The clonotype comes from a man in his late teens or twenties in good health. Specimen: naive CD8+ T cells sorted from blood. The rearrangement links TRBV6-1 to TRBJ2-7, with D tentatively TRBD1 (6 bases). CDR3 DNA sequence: TGTGCCAGCAGCCCAGGGGTTAGCTCCTACGAGCAGTACTTC. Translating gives CASSPGVSSYEQYF.